The clone carrying this T cell receptor beta chain occurred many times. Antigen: not known. The CDR3 is 15 residues long. Germline CDR1 DFQATT, CDR2 SNEGSKA (reference sequence). Trimming stripped 1 base from V and 0 bases from J, with 13 bases between. The data derive from a study of T-cell reconstitution after alpha-beta-depleted transplantation in children. General observations from the study: It was surviving recipient T cells and thymic progenitors that gave some patients high TCRbeta diversity at day 60. T-cell counts and diversity at one year following transplant were attributed mainly to newly produced T cells.

Researchers prepared the TCRbeta library using unique molecular identifiers, the study reports. One entry per CDR3 protein results from TCRdb running MiXCR on the PCR reads. The sample records fewer than 700,000 distinct CDR3 sequences, roughly 13% being singletons. This sequence was found in a male patient between 10 and 17 years old who had a stem cell transplant for acute myeloid leukemia, so the T cells may come from the graft donor. The chain has TRBV20-1 and TRBJ2-7; D perhaps matches TRBD2 (5 bases). The sample consisted of PBMCs, mostly from graft donor cells, taken 360 days after TCRalphabeta/CD19-depleted stem cell transplant. As DNA, the CDR3 is TGCAGTGCTAGAGTTGGGGTTGGGAGCTCCTACGAGCAGTACTTC. Amino acid sequence: CSARVGVGSSYEQYF.